This T cell receptor beta chain was captured by sequencing in a study of CD8 T cells in ankylosing spondylitis. Study findings and constraints: Blood from ankylosing spondylitis patients appeared to carry a characteristic roughly eight-variant TCR beta motif.

Each CDR3 protein gets one entry after TCRdb re-called the 5' RACE reads with MiXCR. The sample shows 350,000 to 450,000 distinct CDR3 sequences, about 24% of them seen only once. V lost 7 bases to trimming and J lost 7 bases; unmatched junction nucleotides: 10. CDR3 length: 14 residues. CDR1 is SQVTM and CDR2 is ANQGSEA in the germline V gene. This clonotype was recorded many times. Antigen specificity is unknown. The sample was blood, either unsorted or a sorted T cell fraction (not recorded which). The source is a male donor with ankylosing spondylitis. The chain links TRBV29-1 to TRBJ2-1; TRBD2 matches at 10 bases. The CDR3 nucleotides are TGCAGCGCTAGCGGGAGACGCAGTGGTAATGAGCAGTTCTTC. Protein product: CSASGRRSGNEQFF.